This T cell receptor beta chain was recovered during a study of identical twins. Study results and caveats: Out-of-frame beta sequences exhibited a weaker degree of excess twin sharing. Twin-shared out-of-frame alpha sequences showed excess low generation probability.

Only a few counts were recorded for this clonotype. Its target is not known. From the 5' RACE reads, TCRdb called clonotypes with MiXCR, one entry per CDR3 protein. The table includes more than 1.5 million distinct CDR3 sequences, about 30% detected once. The CDR3 runs 14 residues. In germline, CDR1 is LGHNT, CDR2 FRNRAP. The V end was cut by 1 base, the J end by 4 bases, with 10 bases between. Sequenced: cord blood. The chain combines TRBV12-5 with TRBJ1-2, with a possible D match to TRBD1 (5 bases). The origin of this receptor is a newborn girl in good health. CDR3 sequence: CASGLGEQVYGYTF. In DNA, the CDR3 is TGTGCTAGTGGTTTGGGGGAACAGGTCTATGGCTACACCTTC.